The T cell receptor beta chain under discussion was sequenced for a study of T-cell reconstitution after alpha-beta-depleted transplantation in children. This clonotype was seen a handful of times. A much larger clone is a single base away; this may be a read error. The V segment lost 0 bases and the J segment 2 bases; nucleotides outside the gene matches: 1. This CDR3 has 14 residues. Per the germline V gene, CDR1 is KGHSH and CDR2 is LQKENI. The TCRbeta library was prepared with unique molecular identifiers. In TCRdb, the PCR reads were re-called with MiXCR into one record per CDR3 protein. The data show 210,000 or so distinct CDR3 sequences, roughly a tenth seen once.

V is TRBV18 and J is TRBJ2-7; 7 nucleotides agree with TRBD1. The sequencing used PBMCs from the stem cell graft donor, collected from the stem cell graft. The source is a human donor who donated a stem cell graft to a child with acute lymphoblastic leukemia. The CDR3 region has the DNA TGTGCCAGCTCACCACCGGGACAGACCTACGAGCAGTACTTC. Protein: CASSPPGQTYEQYF.